Presented here are 5 T cell receptor beta chains from one specimen sequenced in a study of T-cell reconstitution after alpha-beta-depleted transplantation in children. During its preparation, the TCRbeta library received unique molecular identifiers. Each CDR3 protein is one row after TCRdb ran MiXCR on the PCR reads. The data hold about 110,000 distinct CDR3 sequences, with approximately 6.6% observed a single time. This material consisted of PBMCs, mostly from graft donor cells, taken 360 days after TCRalphabeta/CD19-depleted stem cell transplant. All receptors come from a male patient aged 2-15 years who had a stem cell transplant for acute lymphoblastic leukemia, so the T cells may come from the graft donor.

This clonotype was counted many times. The chain has TRBV15 and TRBJ2-5; D perhaps matches TRBD2 (6 bases). There are 16 residues in the CDR3. The V gene lost 5 bases and the J gene lost 7 bases, with 23 bases spanning the gap. Per germline, CDR1 LNHNV and CDR2 YYDKDF (reference sequence). The CDR3 DNA reads as TGTGCCACCAGCGTAAGACCGGTCGCAAGGAGGGGGACCCAGTACTTC. It codes for CATSVRPVARRGTQYF.

This clonotype occurred many times. The gene calls are TRBV7-9 and TRBJ2-7; no firm D call. Looked up from germline, CDR1 is SEHNR and CDR2 is FQNEAQ (reference sequence). The V end was cut by 2 bases, the J end by 2 bases, with 16 bases between. This CDR3 has 16 amino acids. The CDR3 DNA reads as TGTGCCAGCAGCTTACTCCCCGTGGTTGGGGCCTACGAGCAGTACTTC. Amino acid sequence: CASSLLPVVGAYEQYF.

This clonotype ranks as medium-sized. The chain combines TRBV30 with TRBJ2-1, with D possibly being TRBD2 (5 bases). Germline lookup yields CDR1 GTSNPN and CDR2 SVGIG (reference sequence). The CDR3 contains 15 residues. The V end lost 7 bases, the J end lost 9 bases, and 25 bases lay between the germline ends. The CDR3 spells CALTYTGSTRVEQFF. The CDR3 bases are TGTGCCTTAACTTACACGGGGAGCACAAGAGTTGAGCAGTTCTTC. Looking up the rest from reference TRBV30 and TRBJ2-1 gives the full variable domain: SQTIHQWPATLVQPVGSPLSLECTVEGTSNPNLYWYRQAAGRGLQLLFYSVGIGQISSEVPQNLSASRPQDRQFILSSKKLLLSDSGFYLCALTYTGSTRVEQFFGPGTRLTVL.

This clonotype has at least ten counts. The CDR3 DNA sequence: TGTGCCAGCAGCCAACAAATGGGGACAGGAATTTACAATGAGCAGTTCTTC. Its translation is CASSQQMGTGIYNEQFF. This chain uses TRBV3-1 with TRBJ2-1, with 8 positions matching TRBD1. The length of the CDR3 is 17 residues. Per germline, CDR1 LGHDT and CDR2 YNNKEL (reference sequence). V trimming: 2 bases; J trimming: 4 bases; junction bases outside the gene matches: 10.

The chain uses TRBV13 and TRBJ2-4, with 7 bases that match TRBD1. V shed 4 bases and J 1 base; nucleotides not matched to a gene: 7. Germline lookup yields CDR1 PRHDT and CDR2 FYEKMQ (reference sequence). This CDR3 has 16 residues. The CDR3 protein is CASSSSQGWAKNIQYF. In DNA, the CDR3 is TGTGCCAGCAGCTCGTCACAGGGGTGGGCCAAAAACATTCAGTACTTC.